The 11 T cell receptor beta chains below were found in one sample sequenced in a study of tumor-infiltrating lymphocytes in primary liver carcinoma. Total RNA and DNA came together from roughly 20-30 mg of bulk tissue without cell sorting. Starting from about 0.5 ug of total RNA, TCR beta cDNA was produced with a primer in the constant region. TCR beta libraries came from three nested multiplex PCR rounds using slightly modified ARM-PCR. The study ran its first two PCR rounds for approximately 10 cycles each, using TRBV1-TRBV30 forward primers and a C-beta reverse primer. MiXCR was run by TCRdb on the multiplex PCR reads, yielding one entry per CDR3 protein. The table has some 20,000 distinct CDR3 sequences, almost 80% seen once; the top ten hold almost 40%. What was sequenced was liver tumor tissue from sampling region 4. As for subset: tumor region T4, right-lateral pole. All receptors come from a woman between 25 and 40 years old with primary liver carcinoma and hepatitis B virus infection.

As concerns this clonotype: The CDR3 does not close with the conserved phenylalanine or tryptophan, likely indicating a read error. The rearrangement uses TRBV4-1 and TRBJ1-1; the match to TRBD1 covers 7 bases. CDR1 is MGHRA, CDR2 YSYEKL, per germline. V lost 1 base, J lost 5 bases, and 10 bases stayed unmatched. The CDR3 length is 16 residues. Here the CDR3 DNA reads TGCGCCAGCAGCCAAGTTCCTGACAGGGAGCGAACTGAAGCTTTCCTT. This encodes CASSQVPDRERTEAFL.

On this clonotype: The missing conserved phenylalanine or tryptophan at the end of this CDR3 makes a read error likely. The chain is built from TRBV11-2 and TRBJ2-1, with 7 bases matching TRBD2. CDR1 SGHAT and CDR2 FQNNGV come from the germline V gene. The CDR3 consists of 14 residues. As DNA, the CDR3 is TGTGCTAGCGGCCACGGGGGGACGTGGAATGAGCAGTTCCTC. It codes for CASGHGGTWNEQFL.

This clonotype showed up many times. V gene TRBV20-1 combines with J gene TRBJ2-7; the D gene could be TRBD1 or TRBD2 (5 bases each). Between the trimmed V and J ends, which lost 5 bases and 4 bases, there was a span of 12 bases. Germline lookup yields CDR1 DFQATT and CDR2 SNEGSKA (reference sequence). The CDR3 sequence is 12 residues long. CDR3 sequence (DNA): TGCAGTGCTGGGGACGGAGAATACGAGCAGTACTTC. This translates into CSAGDGEYEQYF.

The CDR3: CASSLIELASQYF. Written as DNA, the CDR3 is TGTGCCAGCAGCTTAATCGAGTTAGCGTCGCAGTACTTC. The gene calls are TRBV11-2 and TRBJ2-7; D might be TRBD2 (5 bases). Trimming stripped 2 bases from V and 9 bases from J, with 14 bases between. CDR3 length: 13 amino acids. CDR1 is SGHAT and CDR2 is FQNNGV in the germline V gene.

With respect to this clonotype: This may stem from a read error, because a much larger clone lies one nucleotide away. The chain recombines TRBV11-2 with TRBJ2-1, with 7 bases matching TRBD2. The J segment lost 4 bases and the V segment lost 5 bases, leaving 11 bases of the junction unmatched. Per germline, CDR1 SGHAT and CDR2 FQNNGV. The CDR3 loop spans 16 amino acids. The CDR3 sequence is CASSTSLAEGYNEQFF. DNA of the CDR3: TGTGCCAGCAGCACCTCTCTAGCGGAAGGATACAATGAGCAGTTCTTC.

V and J are TRBV24-1 and TRBJ2-1; D possibly corresponds to TRBD2 (5 bases). Germline lookup yields CDR1 KGHDR and CDR2 SFDVKD. Trimming pared 2 bases from V and 10 bases from J, leaving 14 bases between. The CDR3 is 14 residues long. CDR3 DNA: TGTGCCACCAGTGATTCTAGCATGAAGTGGGAGCAGTTCTTC. This translates into CATSDSSMKWEQFF.

This clonotype was detected only once. The chain employs TRBV11-2 and TRBJ2-3; 7 positions agree with TRBD1. The CDR3 covers 15 residues. From germline, CDR1 is SGHAT and CDR2 FQNNGV. With 10 bases clipped from V and 14 bases from J, the junction kept 24 bases outside the gene matches. CDR3 bases: TGTGCCAACAGACTACCGGGACAGTTCACAGATACACGGTATTTT. It yields the protein CANRLPGQFTDTRYF. Full variable domain (remainder filled in from reference TRBV11-2 and TRBJ2-3): EAGVAQSPRYKIIEKRQSVAFWCNPISGHATLYWYQQILGQGPKLLIQFQNNGVVDDSQLPKDRFSAERLKGVDSTLKIQPAKLEDSAVYLCANRLPGQFTDTRYFGPGTRLTVL.

About this clonotype: The CDR3 carries no conserved terminal phenylalanine or tryptophan, so it likely arises from a read error. J is TRBJ1-6 and V is TRBV6-1; no definite D call. The CDR3 has 15 residues. CDR1 and CDR2 (germline): MNHNS, SASEGT. The germline V and J ends were trimmed by 2 bases and 13 bases, with 18 bases remaining between them. In DNA, the CDR3 is TGTGCCAGCAGTGAACAGGATGATAGCGGTTCGCCCCTCCACTCT. This gives the protein CASSEQDDSGSPLHS.

In the case of this clonotype: At one end, the junction sequence differs from germline, possibly due to a read error. This chain links TRBV11-2 with TRBJ2-2; a possible D gene is TRBD2 (5 bases). Per germline, CDR1 SGHAT and CDR2 FQNNGV. The CDR3 sequence is 16 residues long. The CDR3 DNA sequence: TGTGCCAGCAGCCCCTATCCCAAATTGAACACCGGGGAGTTGTTTTTT. It translates to CASSPYPKLNTGELFF.

The chain joins TRBV5-6 to TRBJ1-5; possible D gene TRBD1, 5 bases. CDR1 and CDR2 (germline): SGHDT, YYEEEE. The CDR3 is made up of 14 amino acids. The CDR3 spells CDGSLSGTHQPQHF. DNA for the CDR3: TGTGACGGAAGCTTGAGTGGGACCCATCAGCCCCAGCATTTT.

Concerning this clonotype itself: Germline and junction disagree at one end, which may indicate a read error. The chain employs TRBV11-2 and TRBJ2-7; D might be TRBD2 (6 bases). CDR3 length equals 14 residues. CDR1 is SGHAT and CDR2 is FQNNGV in the germline V gene. In DNA, the CDR3 is TGTACCAGCAGCTTAGGAGTTAGCGGTTACGAGCAGTACTTC. It specifies CTSSLGVSGYEQYF.